Sequencing of this T cell receptor (beta chain) was carried out in a study of cytomegalovirus exposure and HLA in healthy donors. General study results and limits: Cytomegalovirus-associated status was assigned to more than 150 TCR beta chains. A few CMV-associated chains were confirmed in vitro to be specific for CMV antigens. TCR clusters originating in the first cohort tended to co-occur in the 110 or so validation repertoires, according to a later analysis.

Germline CDR1 and CDR2: MRHNA and SNTAGT. Deletions cut 3 bases from V and 6 bases from J, with 8 bases between. The CDR3 has 13 amino acids. In this sample, this clone turned up many times. Its antigen is not known. TCRdb's table, derived via immunoSEQ multiplex PCR, lists solely in-frame clones and lacks some. In the table there are under 200,000 clones, roughly nine tenths of which are singletons. Sequenced material: PBMCs. This receptor was obtained from a woman aged 18 to 35 in good health and CMV-seropositive. The gene calls are TRBV6-4 and TRBJ1-4; D is ambiguous. This chain's CDR3 is CASSEREDEKLFF. The CDR3 DNA reads as TGTGCCAGCAGTGAACGGGAAGATGAAAAACTGTTTTTT.